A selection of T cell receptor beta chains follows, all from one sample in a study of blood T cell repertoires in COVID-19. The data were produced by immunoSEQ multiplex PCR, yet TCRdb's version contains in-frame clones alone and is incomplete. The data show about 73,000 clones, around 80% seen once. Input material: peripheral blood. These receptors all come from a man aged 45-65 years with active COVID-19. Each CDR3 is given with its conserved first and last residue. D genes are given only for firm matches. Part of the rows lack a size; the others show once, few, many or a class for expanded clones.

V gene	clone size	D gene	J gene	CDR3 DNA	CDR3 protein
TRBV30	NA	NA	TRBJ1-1	TGTGCCTGGAGTGATTCGTGGGAGTCAGCTTTCTTT	CAWSDSWESAFF
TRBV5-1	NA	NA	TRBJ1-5	TGCGCCAGCAGCTTGAGACCGGGGGGGGAGCAGCCCCAGCATTTT	CASSLRPGGEQPQHF
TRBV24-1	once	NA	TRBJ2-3	TGTGCCACCAGTGACTCCGACAGGTCCGGACGTACGCAGTATTTT	CATSDSDRSGRTQYF
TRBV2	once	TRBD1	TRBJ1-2	TGTGCCAGCAGTGGCGGCAGGGGGCTTGGCTACACCTTC	CASSGGRGLGYTF
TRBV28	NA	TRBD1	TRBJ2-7	TGTGCCAGCAATCGCCAGGGGGTTTACGAGCAGTACTTC	CASNRQGVYEQYF
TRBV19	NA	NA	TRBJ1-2	TGTGCCAGTACCTCGGGGTTTTCTGGCTACACCTTC	CASTSGFSGYTF
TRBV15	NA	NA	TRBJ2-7	TGTGCCACCAGCAGCACCGGGAGTAAGTCCTACGAGCAGTACTTC	CATSSTGSKSYEQYF
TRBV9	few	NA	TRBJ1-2	TGTGCCAGCAGCGATGGGGCCAACTATGGCTACACCTTC	CASSDGANYGYTF
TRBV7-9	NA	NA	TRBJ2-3	TGTGCCAGCAGCTTCGGGGGAAGCACAGATACGCAGTATTTT	CASSFGGSTDTQYF
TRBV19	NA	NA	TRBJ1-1	TGTGCCAGTAGTATCTTGGGGCCGAACACTGAAGCTTTCTTT	CASSILGPNTEAFF
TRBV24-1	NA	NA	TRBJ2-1	TGTGCCACCAGCCGGGACGGAGGGAATGAGCAGTTCTTC	CATSRDGGNEQFF
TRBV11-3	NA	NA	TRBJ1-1	TGTGCCAGCAGCCCGTCCCCGGGGAACACTGAAGCTTTCTTT	CASSPSPGNTEAFF
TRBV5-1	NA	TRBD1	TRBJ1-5	TGCGCCAGCAGCAGGACCGGGACAGGGGATCAGCCCCAGCATTTT	CASSRTGTGDQPQHF
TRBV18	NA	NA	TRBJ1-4	TGTGCCAGCTCACCCCAGAGGACAAGCGATGAAAAACTGTTTTTT	CASSPQRTSDEKLFF
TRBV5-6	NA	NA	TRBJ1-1	TGTGCCAGCAGCTTCAGGGGAGAGAACACTGAAGCTTTCTTT	CASSFRGENTEAFF
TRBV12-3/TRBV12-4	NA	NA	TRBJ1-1	TGTGCCAGCAGCCATCGGGGGAACACTGAAGCTTTCTTT	CASSHRGNTEAFF
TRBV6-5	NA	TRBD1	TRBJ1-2	TGTGCCAGCAGCCCCCTGGGACAGCGCTATGGCTACACCTTC	CASSPLGQRYGYTF
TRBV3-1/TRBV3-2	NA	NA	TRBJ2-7	TGTGCCAGCAGGGGGGCAGTCGCCGAGCAGTACTTC	CASRGAVAEQYF
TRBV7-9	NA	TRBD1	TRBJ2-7	TGTGCCAGCAGCGTCGGGCAGGGGGCCTACGAGCAGTACTTC	CASSVGQGAYEQYF
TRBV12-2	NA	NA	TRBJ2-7	TGTGCAAGTCCCCCTATGGTAGGGGGCACCCCCTACGAGCAGTACTTC	CASPPMVGGTPYEQYF
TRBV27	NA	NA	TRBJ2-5	TGTGCCAGCAGCCCCTCAAGGGGCAGGGAGACCCAGTACTTC	CASSPSRGRETQYF
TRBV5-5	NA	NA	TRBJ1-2	TGTGCCAGCAGCCCCCGGGAGGGCCCGTGGGGCTACACCTTC	CASSPREGPWGYTF
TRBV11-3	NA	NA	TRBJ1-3	TGTGCCAGCAGCTTAGATCCGGGAAACACCATATATTTT	CASSLDPGNTIYF
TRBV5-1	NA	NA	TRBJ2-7	TGCGCCAGCAGTTCGATGAGCTACGAGCAGTACTTC	CASSSMSYEQYF
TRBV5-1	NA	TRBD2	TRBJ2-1	TGCGCCAGCAGCGTGAGCGGGGGATCCTACAATGAGCAGTTCTTC	CASSVSGGSYNEQFF
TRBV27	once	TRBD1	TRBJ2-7	TGTGCCAGCAGTTTATCACCGGGACAGGGGGCCCACGAGCAGTACTTC	CASSLSPGQGAHEQYF
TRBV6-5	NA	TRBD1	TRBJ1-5	TGTGCCAGCAGTCCGGACAGGGGACAGGGGCAGCCCCAGCATTTT	CASSPDRGQGQPQHF
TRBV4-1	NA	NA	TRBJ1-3	TGCGCCAGCAGACCGGGGGGCTCTGGAAACACCATATATTTT	CASRPGGSGNTIYF
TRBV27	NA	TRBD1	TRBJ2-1	TGTGCCAGCAAGTGGGACAGGGGGCCGGGTGAGCAGTTCTTC	CASKWDRGPGEQFF
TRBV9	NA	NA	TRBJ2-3	TGTGCCAGCAGCCAGAATACTAGGCCAGATACGCAGTATTTT	CASSQNTRPDTQYF
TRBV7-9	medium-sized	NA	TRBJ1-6	TGTGCCAGCATCCCCCCGGGGGTAAATTCACCCCTCCACTTT	CASIPPGVNSPLHF
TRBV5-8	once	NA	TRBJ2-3	TGTGCCAGCAGCAAGCAACAGGGATACACAGATACGCAGTATTTT	CASSKQQGYTDTQYF
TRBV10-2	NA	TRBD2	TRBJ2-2	TGCGCCAGCAGTGAGATTGGTAGCGGGGGCGATGGGGAGCTGTTTTTT	CASSEIGSGGDGELFF
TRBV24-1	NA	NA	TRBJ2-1	TGTGCCACCAGTGATTTGGGTGGCGGTTCCGGGAAGGATGCTGAGCAGTTCTTC	CATSDLGGGSGKDAEQFF
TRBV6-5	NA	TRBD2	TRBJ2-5	TGTGCCAGCAGTTCTACGGGACTAGCGGGTCAAGAGACCCAGTACTTC	CASSSTGLAGQETQYF
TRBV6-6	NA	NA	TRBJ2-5	TGTGCCAGCAGTCGACATGGGGCAGTTATGTACCAAGAGACCCAGTACTTC	CASSRHGAVMYQETQYF
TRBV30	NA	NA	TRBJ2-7	TGTGCCTGGAGCTCAGGGGGGGAGCAGTACTTC	CAWSSGGEQYF
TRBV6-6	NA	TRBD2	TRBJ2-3	TGTGCCAGCAGTTTAGCGGGGAGCTTTGGTACGCAGTATTTT	CASSLAGSFGTQYF
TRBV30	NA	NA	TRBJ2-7	TGTGCCTGGAATCCGGGACACTACTACGAGCAGTACTTC	CAWNPGHYYEQYF
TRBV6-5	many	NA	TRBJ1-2	TGTGCCAGCAGGACAGTTTCATATGGCTACACCTTC	CASRTVSYGYTF
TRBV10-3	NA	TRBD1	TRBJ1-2	TGTGCCATCAGCCCCGGACAGGGGGGCGGCTACACCTTC	CAISPGQGGGYTF
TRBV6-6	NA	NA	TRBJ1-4	TGTGCCAGCTCTGGGCCCATGAAGGAAAAACTGTTTTTT	CASSGPMKEKLFF
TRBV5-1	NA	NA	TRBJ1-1	TGCGCCAGCAGCGACACGGTCCTGAACACTGAAGCTTTCTTT	CASSDTVLNTEAFF
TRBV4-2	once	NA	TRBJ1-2	TGTGCCAGCAGCCAAGATCCGAGCTATGGCTACACCTTC	CASSQDPSYGYTF
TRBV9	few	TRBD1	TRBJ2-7	TGTGCCAGCAGCGTAGACGGGACAGGGACCTACGAGCAGTACTTC	CASSVDGTGTYEQYF
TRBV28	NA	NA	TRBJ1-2	TGTGCCAGCAGTCCGACCGACCCGCCGGGAGGCTACACCTTC	CASSPTDPPGGYTF